This is a list of T cell receptor beta chains from one sample in a study of lymphopenia after photon versus proton radiotherapy. Assay used: immunoSEQ multiplex PCR; TCRdb lists only in-frame clones, some missing. The data hold tens of thousands of clones, with roughly 85% observed a single time. Sequencing used peripheral blood, obtained from a patient treated with photon-based radiotherapy. The receptor source for this set is a man in his forties with gastric cancer. CDR3s include the opening cysteine and the closing phenylalanine or tryptophan. Fields, in order: CDR3 DNA, CDR3 protein, clone size, J gene, D gene, V gene. A D gene is named only where the DNA matches it firmly. Where a row states a size, it is once, few, many or the class of an expanded clone; other rows omit it.

cdr3_nt: TGTGCCAGCTCACCACCGGAGAAAGCGGGGGTACAAGAGACCCAGTACTTC
cdr3_aa: CASSPPEKAGVQETQYF
clone_size: .
j_call: TRBJ2-5
d_call: TRBD2
v_call: TRBV18

cdr3_nt: TGCGCCAGCAGCCAAGATTTCGGGCTCGATGGGGCCAACGTCCTGACTTTC
cdr3_aa: CASSQDFGLDGANVLTF
clone_size: once
j_call: TRBJ2-6
d_call: .
v_call: TRBV4-3

cdr3_nt: TGTGCCATCAGTGAGTCGAGGGGCGGAGGCACTGAAGCTTTCTTT
cdr3_aa: CAISESRGGGTEAFF
clone_size: .
j_call: TRBJ1-1
d_call: .
v_call: TRBV10-3

cdr3_nt: TGTGCCAGCAGCTTCTCATCAGGGGCAGATACGCAGTATTTT
cdr3_aa: CASSFSSGADTQYF
clone_size: .
j_call: TRBJ2-3
d_call: .
v_call: TRBV7-8

cdr3_nt: TGTGCCAGCAGGTCGGGACTCACTGAAGCTTTCTTT
cdr3_aa: CASRSGLTEAFF
clone_size: once
j_call: TRBJ1-1
d_call: .
v_call: TRBV7-9

cdr3_nt: TGTGCCAGCAGCACCCGGGCAGGGGGGAATCAGCCCCAGCATTTT
cdr3_aa: CASSTRAGGNQPQHF
clone_size: few
j_call: TRBJ1-5
d_call: TRBD1
v_call: TRBV7-2

cdr3_nt: TGTGCCAGTACCAATACCGGGGGCCCGAAGGGCTACACCTTC
cdr3_aa: CASTNTGGPKGYTF
clone_size: .
j_call: TRBJ1-2
d_call: .
v_call: TRBV19

cdr3_nt: TGTGCCTGGGGCTATCCCCGGGCCCCGGGAAACTATGGCTACACCTTC
cdr3_aa: CAWGYPRAPGNYGYTF
clone_size: .
j_call: TRBJ1-2
d_call: .
v_call: TRBV30

cdr3_nt: TGTGCCTGGAGTGTTTCCAGGGGGACTGAAGCTTTCTTT
cdr3_aa: CAWSVSRGTEAFF
clone_size: .
j_call: TRBJ1-1
d_call: TRBD1
v_call: TRBV30

cdr3_nt: TGTGCCAGCAGCCCCGGGACAGGGAAAGAGGATGAGCAGTTCTTC
cdr3_aa: CASSPGTGKEDEQFF
clone_size: .
j_call: TRBJ2-1
d_call: TRBD1
v_call: TRBV7-7

cdr3_nt: TGCAGCGTTGTGGACACCTACGAGCAGTACTTC
cdr3_aa: CSVVDTYEQYF
clone_size: .
j_call: TRBJ2-7
d_call: .
v_call: TRBV29-1

cdr3_nt: TGTGCCAGCTCACCACAGGGAATGAACACTGAAGCTTTCTTT
cdr3_aa: CASSPQGMNTEAFF
clone_size: .
j_call: TRBJ1-1
d_call: .
v_call: TRBV18

cdr3_nt: TGTGCCAGCAGAATAGGGGTCGGATACTATGGCTACACCTTC
cdr3_aa: CASRIGVGYYGYTF
clone_size: .
j_call: TRBJ1-2
d_call: .
v_call: TRBV6-5

cdr3_nt: TGTGCCAGCAGTCTTACTAGCGGGGGGCGGGAGACCCAGTACTTC
cdr3_aa: CASSLTSGGRETQYF
clone_size: .
j_call: TRBJ2-5
d_call: TRBD2
v_call: TRBV6-1

cdr3_nt: TGTGCCAGCAGCTTAGATTCGGGTCCCACTGAAGCTTTCTTT
cdr3_aa: CASSLDSGPTEAFF
clone_size: .
j_call: TRBJ1-1
d_call: .
v_call: TRBV11-2